This entry lists 20 T cell receptor beta chains sequenced from one sample in a study of T cell clonotyping in hematopoietic cell transplantation. Clones were sequenced by immunoSEQ multiplex PCR, and TCRdb holds only the in-frame ones, with some missing. The sample contains several thousand clones, approximately 87% of which appear only once. The sequencing here drew on PBMCs, taken 180 days after allogeneic stem cell transplant. The receptors here all came from a human patient who had an allogeneic stem cell transplant, so the T cells may come from the graft donor. The donor label of this sample is uncertain. Some clones in this sample may be carry-over from other donors' samples.

The chain employs TRBV6-1 and TRBJ2-5; 8 bases map to TRBD2. Germline-derived CDR1 and CDR2 are MNHNS and SASEGT. The CDR3 has 14 residues. V lost 10 bases to trimming and J lost 5 bases; unmatched junction nucleotides: 12. CDR3 nucleotides: TGTGCCACCCGAACGATAGCGGGGTCGGAGACCCAGTACTTC. Residues: CATRTIAGSETQYF.

This clone was found a few times. The rearrangement uses TRBV29-1 and TRBJ1-1; 8 bases line up with TRBD1. In germline, CDR1 is SQVTM, CDR2 ANQGSEA. This CDR3 contains 14 residues. V lost 5 bases to trimming and J lost 1 base; unmatched junction nucleotides: 6. As DNA, the CDR3 is TGCAGCGTTTTCACAGGGGGATGGAACACTGAAGCTTTCTTT. It yields the protein CSVFTGGWNTEAFF.

This chain uses TRBV6-5 with TRBJ2-7, with D hard to call. Trimming pared 0 bases from V and 0 bases from J, leaving 3 bases between. The length of the CDR3 is 13 residues. Germline V gene sequence: CDR1 MNHEY, CDR2 SVGAGI. The CDR3 DNA follows: TGTGCCAGCAGTTACTCCGTCTCCTACGAGCAGTACTTC. It specifies CASSYSVSYEQYF.

This chain links TRBV4-2 with TRBJ2-5, with D possibly matching TRBD1 (6 bases). V lost 0 bases and J lost 3, with 11 bases in between. Germline-derived CDR1 and CDR2 are LGHNA and YNFKEQ. The CDR3 loop spans 15 amino acids. CDR3 in DNA: TGTGCCAGCAGCCAAGATATCCCAGGGGAAGAGACCCAGTACTTC. As protein: CASSQDIPGEETQYF.

This clone was seen once. The chain employs TRBV30 and TRBJ2-7; 11 bases line up with TRBD1. The germline V gene encodes CDR1 GTSNPN and CDR2 SVGIG (reference sequence). The CDR3 has 13 residues. V was clipped by 3 bases and J by 5 bases; unmatched bases: 3. This chain's CDR3 is CAWRRDRGNEQYF. In nucleotides, the CDR3 is TGTGCCTGGAGACGGGACAGGGGGAACGAGCAGTACTTC.

The chain recombines TRBV28 with TRBJ1-3; 7 bases fit TRBD1. CDR3 size: 14 residues. In germline, CDR1 is MDHEN, CDR2 SYDVKM. The V gene end was trimmed by 6 bases and the J gene end by 2 bases; junction bases not matched to a gene: 4. The CDR3 DNA follows: TGTGCCAGCAGAAAGGGACAGCCTGGAAACACCATATATTTT. Its translation: CASRKGQPGNTIYF.

V gene TRBV4-2 combines with J gene TRBJ1-5; 8 nucleotides align to TRBD1. The CDR3 contains 17 residues. Germline CDR1 reads LGHNA; CDR2 reads YNFKEQ. J lost 5 bases, V lost 3 bases, and 12 bases had no gene match. DNA of the CDR3: TGTGCCAGCAGCCATCCCTGGGCCGGACAGGGTGATCAGCCCCAGCATTTT. Encoded protein: CASSHPWAGQGDQPQHF.

The V and J genes are TRBV11-2 and TRBJ1-5; 7 nucleotides agree with TRBD1. This CDR3 has 13 residues. CDR1 is SGHAT, CDR2 FQNNGV, per germline. V shed 4 bases and J 4 bases; nucleotides not matched to a gene: 1. CDR3 sequence (DNA): TGTGCCAGCAGCTCACAGGGGAATCAGCCCCAGCATTTT. Residues: CASSSQGNQPQHF. Full variable domain (missing parts from reference TRBV11-2 and TRBJ1-5): EAGVAQSPRYKIIEKRQSVAFWCNPISGHATLYWYQQILGQGPKLLIQFQNNGVVDDSQLPKDRFSAERLKGVDSTLKIQPAKLEDSAVYLCASSSQGNQPQHFGDGTRLSIL.

The rearrangement uses TRBV9 and TRBJ1-2; possibly TRBD1 for D (6 bases). Per germline, CDR1 SGDLS and CDR2 YYNGEE. This CDR3 has 15 residues. Trimming left V 3 bases short and J 1 base short, with 13 bases between. Here the CDR3 DNA reads TGTGCCAGCAGCGAATACAGGGATCTTAACTATGGCTACACCTTC. As protein: CASSEYRDLNYGYTF.

This clone was detected a few times. J is TRBJ2-1 and V is TRBV29-1, with D possibly called TRBD1 or TRBD2 (5 bases each). This CDR3 has 14 residues. V lost 3 bases to trimming and J lost 0 bases, with 9 bases between them. Looked up from germline, CDR1 is SQVTM and CDR2 is ANQGSEA. The CDR3 coding sequence is TGCAGCGTTGAGGGACCTAGCTCCTACAATGAGCAGTTCTTC. Protein product: CSVEGPSSYNEQFF.

This chain links TRBV10-3 with TRBJ1-2; the D is unclear. The CDR3 runs 13 residues. Germline V gene sequence: CDR1 ENHRY, CDR2 SYGVKD. The germline V and J ends were trimmed by 4 bases and 8 bases, with 14 bases remaining between them. The CDR3 DNA reads as TGTGCCATCAGTGCGGGTGGGAGAGGAGGCTACACCTTC. This encodes CAISAGGRGGYTF.

The chain combines TRBV2 with TRBJ2-5; D could derive from TRBD1 or TRBD2 (5 bases each). Germline V gives CDR1 SNHLY, CDR2 FYNNEI. There are 18 residues in the CDR3. Trimming cost V 1 base and J 5 bases, with 23 bases left between them. For the CDR3, the DNA is TGTGCCAGCAGTGAAGTCCCCCTCGGTCAGGGAGATGGGGAGACCCAGTACTTC. This encodes CASSEVPLGQGDGETQYF.

The chain recombines TRBV10-3 with TRBJ2-7; TRBD2 agrees at 7 bases. From germline, CDR1 is ENHRY and CDR2 SYGVKD. The CDR3 loop spans 14 amino acids. Trimming removed 4 bases from V and 6 bases from J; junction bases left unmatched: 9. In nucleotides, the CDR3 is TGTGCCATCAGTGGCACGGGGGGATCGGGCGAGCAGTACTTC. Amino acid sequence: CAISGTGGSGEQYF.

The chain recombines TRBV20-1 with TRBJ1-2; D unresolved. The CDR3 covers 11 residues. The germline V gene encodes CDR1 DFQATT and CDR2 SNEGSKA (reference sequence). Between the trimmed V and J ends, which lost 6 bases and 6 bases, there was a span of 11 bases. Here the CDR3 reads CSARGSHGYTF. DNA for the CDR3: TGCAGTGCCCGCGGGTCGCATGGCTACACCTTC.

V gene TRBV27 combines with J gene TRBJ2-7; tentatively, D is TRBD1 (6 bases). There are 13 residues in the CDR3. Germline V gene lookup returns CDR1 MNHEY and CDR2 SMNVEV (reference sequence). V lost 6 bases, J lost 1 base, and 10 bases lay in between. CDR3 sequence: CASRLTGSYEQYF. The CDR3 region has the DNA TGTGCCAGCAGACTGACAGGATCCTACGAGCAGTACTTC.

The V call is TRBV28, the J call TRBJ2-7; D might be TRBD1 (6 bases). Germline CDR1 is MDHEN and CDR2 is SYDVKM. V was cut by 7 bases and J by 2 bases, with 15 bases left in between. This CDR3 comprises 14 residues. CDR3 nucleotides: TGTGCCAGCAAATCGTGGGGGCAACCCTACGAGCAGTACTTC. This codes for CASKSWGQPYEQYF. The full variable domain, with the rest looked up from reference TRBV28 and TRBJ2-7, is DVKVTQSSRYLVKRTGEKVFLECVQDMDHENMFWYRQDPGLGLRLIYFSYDVKMKEKGDIPEGYSVSREKKERFSLILESASTNQTSMYLCASKSWGQPYEQYFGPGTRLTVT.

The chain carries TRBV7-2 and TRBJ2-4; TRBD1 agrees at 8 bases. CDR3 length equals 11 residues. Per germline, CDR1 SGHTA and CDR2 FQGNSA. The V gene end was trimmed by 4 bases and the J gene end by 15 bases; junction bases not matched to a gene: 5. The CDR3 bases are TGTGCCAGCAGCTCGCCGACAGGGGTGTACTTC. It yields the protein CASSSPTGVYF. Drawing the rest from reference TRBV7-2 and TRBJ2-4, the complete variable domain is GAGVSQSPSNKVTEKGKDVELRCDPISGHTALYWYRQSLGQGLEFLIYFQGNSAPDKSGLPSDRFSAERTGGSVSTLTIQRTQQEDSAVYLCASSSPTGVYFGAGTRLSVL.

The chain employs TRBV5-6 and TRBJ2-3; the D gene is possibly TRBD2 (6 bases). Germline V lookup: CDR1 SGHDT, CDR2 YYEEEE. V was trimmed by 5 bases and J by 0 bases, leaving 19 bases between them. This CDR3 has 17 amino acids. The CDR3 region is CASSRASEYSSTDTQYF. The CDR3 DNA follows: TGTGCCAGCAGTCGAGCTAGCGAGTATTCTAGCACAGATACGCAGTATTTT.

The V and J genes are TRBV28 and TRBJ2-7; 7 bases are shared with TRBD1. Per the germline V gene, CDR1 is MDHEN and CDR2 is SYDVKM. CDR3 length: 13 amino acids. V was clipped by 3 bases and J by 12 bases; unmatched bases: 11. CDR3 nucleotides: TGTGCCAGCAGTTTCCATCCTGGACAGGAACCGTACTTC. Protein: CASSFHPGQEPYF.

The rearrangement uses TRBV6-1 and TRBJ1-2; 7 bases fit TRBD1. The CDR3 spans 12 residues. CDR1 is MNHNS and CDR2 is SASEGT in the germline V gene. V lost 6 bases and J lost 4; bases outside the gene matches: 2. CDR3 protein: CASRTGSYGYTF. In DNA form, the CDR3 reads TGTGCCAGCAGGACAGGGTCCTATGGCTACACCTTC.